The source of this T cell receptor beta chain is a study of OX40 agonist ivuxolimab in advanced cancers. Study information: Patients with hepatocellular carcinoma, melanoma, renal cell or head and neck cancer made up the dose-escalation patients. General study results and limits: Certain nonresponding patients likewise had low normalized T-cell clonal expansion. Relative to CD4+, CD8+ T cells held more expanded clones on average. Dose levels from 0.1 to 3.0 mg/kg saw CD4+ and CD8+ blood T cells expand clonally by week 6.

This clone appeared once. No antigen is known for it. Some clones are missing from TCRdb's copy, which holds only in-frame ones; the method was immunoSEQ multiplex PCR. Here the sample spans tens of thousands of clones, less than 90% being singletons. CDR1 and CDR2 (germline): LNHDA, SQIVND (reference sequence). The junction had 3 bases not matched to a gene; V was cut back by 3 bases and J by 3 bases. This CDR3 spans 14 amino acids. The material was CD4+ or CD8+ T cells sorted from blood, obtained in a trial of the OX40 agonist ivuxolimab. The sequence was collected from an adult with an advanced solid tumor such as melanoma, head and neck, liver or kidney cancer. V is TRBV19 and J is TRBJ1-1, with TRBD1 matching 8 bases. The CDR3 region is CASSIRGRDTEAFF. Written as DNA, the CDR3 is TGTGCCAGTAGTATCAGGGGGCGCGACACTGAAGCTTTCTTT. Combining the CDR3 with reference TRBV19 and TRBJ1-1 gives the whole variable domain DGGITQSPKYLFRKEGQNVTLSCEQNLNHDAMYWYRQDPGQGLRLIYYSQIVNDFQKGDIAEGYSVSREKKESFPLTVTSAQKNPTAFYLCASSIRGRDTEAFFGQGTRLTVV.